This entry features one TCR beta chain sequence. Its antigen remains unidentified. This sample is part of a study of cytomegalovirus exposure and HLA in healthy donors. Broader study findings: It was found in a later analysis that first-cohort TCR clusters tended to co-occur in the 100 to 150 validation repertoires.

TCRdb keeps only in-frame clones here, not all; method: immunoSEQ multiplex PCR. The profile covers some 170,000 clones, with roughly 89% appearing a single time and 4% to 4.5% taken by the ten largest. Trimming shortened V by 2 bases and J by 0 bases, and 6 bases separated the two germline ends. Per the germline V gene, CDR1 is KGHSH and CDR2 is LQKENI. The CDR3 runs to 14 residues. The V gene is TRBV18, the J gene TRBJ2-3; no clear D gene. The receptor comes from a man aged 18 to 29 in good health and CMV-seropositive. The sample consisted of PBMCs. Written as DNA, the CDR3 is TGTGCCAGCTCACCAACGAGAAGCACAGATACGCAGTATTTT. Protein product: CASSPTRSTDTQYF. Supplemented by reference TRBV18 and TRBJ2-3, the full variable domain reads NAGVMQNPRHLVRRRGQEARLRCSPMKGHSHVYWYRQLPEEGLKFMVYLQKENIIDESGMPKERFSAEFPKEGPSILRIQQVVRGDSAAYFCASSPTRSTDTQYFGPGTRLTVL.